This T cell receptor (beta chain) came from a study of cytomegalovirus exposure and HLA in healthy donors. CDR1 and CDR2 from the germline V gene are SQVTM and ANQGSEA. The V end was cut by 4 bases, the J end by 4 bases, with 13 bases between. CDR3 size: 13 residues. The primer mix had 60 Vbeta and 13 Jbeta primers. Produced via immunoSEQ multiplex PCR; TCRdb's table is partial and in-frame only. The data show approximately 68,000 clones, and the top ten clones hold around 7.2%. This receptor was obtained from a female donor in good health and CMV-seropositive. Sequences were obtained from PBMCs. The rearrangement uses TRBV29-1 and TRBJ1-1; D might be TRBD1 (6 bases). The CDR3 is CSVANRVGTEAFF. The DNA for the CDR3 is TGCAGCGTTGCTAACAGGGTGGGCACTGAAGCTTTCTTT.